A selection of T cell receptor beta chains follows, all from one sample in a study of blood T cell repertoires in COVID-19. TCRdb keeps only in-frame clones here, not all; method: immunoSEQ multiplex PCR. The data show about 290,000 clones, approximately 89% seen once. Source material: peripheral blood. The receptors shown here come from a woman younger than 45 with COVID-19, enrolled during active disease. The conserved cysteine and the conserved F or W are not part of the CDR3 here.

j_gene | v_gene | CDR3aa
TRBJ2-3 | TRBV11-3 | ASSASGDTQY
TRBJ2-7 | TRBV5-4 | ASSLGLAGGGD
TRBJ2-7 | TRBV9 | ASSPTSRNPHEQY
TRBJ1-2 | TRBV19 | ASRRQGYLEGYT
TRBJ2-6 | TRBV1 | TSSQDPRGEGLSGANVLT
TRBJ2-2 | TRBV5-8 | AKGQWKNTGELF
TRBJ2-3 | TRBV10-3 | AISERQATTTDTQY
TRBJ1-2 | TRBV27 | ASSLSVGQGAAWGYT
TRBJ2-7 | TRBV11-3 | ASSSAGTPLGEQY
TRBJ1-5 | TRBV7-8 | ASSLALGGNQPQH
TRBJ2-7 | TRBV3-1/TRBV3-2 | ASSPPGLAGYEQY
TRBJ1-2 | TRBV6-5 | ASSLRSGTGVGYT
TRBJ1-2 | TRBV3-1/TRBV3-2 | ASSQGTGTGYGYT
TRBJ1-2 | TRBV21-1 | ASSKAGLRSYT
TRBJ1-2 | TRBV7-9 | ASSLVRQADYGYT
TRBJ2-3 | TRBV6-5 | ASSYFGQGADTQY
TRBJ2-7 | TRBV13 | ASSHYRVGGPYEQY
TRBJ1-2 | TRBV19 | ASWDRGVYGYT
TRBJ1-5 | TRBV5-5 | ASSLATGDQPQH
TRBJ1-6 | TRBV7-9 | ASSSTGDPH
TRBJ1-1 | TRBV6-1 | ASSEGTTGVRGWAF
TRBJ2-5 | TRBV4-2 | ASSFSGGRGETQY
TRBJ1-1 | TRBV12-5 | ANYLPGSVTEAF
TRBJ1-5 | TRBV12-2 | ASRLARDRRPNQPQH
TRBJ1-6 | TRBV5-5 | ASSWGGRTPPLH
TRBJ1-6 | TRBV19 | ASRGGGKGAYNSPLH
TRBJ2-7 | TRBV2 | ASSQQGAYEQY
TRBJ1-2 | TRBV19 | ASSPRLPGKGGYT
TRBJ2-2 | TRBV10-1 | ASGTTNTGELF
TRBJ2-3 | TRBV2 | ASSDRAGGTDTQY
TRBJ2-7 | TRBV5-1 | ASSLAGVTYEQY
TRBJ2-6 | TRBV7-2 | ASSFDRPSGANVLT
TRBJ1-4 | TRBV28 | ASSLPWGAGKLF
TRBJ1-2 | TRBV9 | ASSPRSPGGLSGYT
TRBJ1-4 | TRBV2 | ASSLSPRQANEKLF
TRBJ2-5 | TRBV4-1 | ASSQGRLAGIQETQY
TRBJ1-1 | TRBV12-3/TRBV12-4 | ASSLSRYTEAF
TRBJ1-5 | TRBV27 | ASSLSVERAQH
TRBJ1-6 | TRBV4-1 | ASRRTGIGSPLH
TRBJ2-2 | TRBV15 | ATSRKGGVPGTGELF
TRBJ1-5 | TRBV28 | ASSARTGSQPQH
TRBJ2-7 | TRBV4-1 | ASSQGRGNYEQY
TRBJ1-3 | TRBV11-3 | ASSLDYEPRGSGNTIY
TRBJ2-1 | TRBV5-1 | ASSFDQLAGGYNEQF
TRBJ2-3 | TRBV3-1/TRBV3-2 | ASSSLLGAQVGDTQY
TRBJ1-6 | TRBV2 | ASSRGTSSYNSPLH
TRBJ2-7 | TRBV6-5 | ASRPRDYLTYEQY
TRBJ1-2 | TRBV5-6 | ASSLADQGVGYGYT
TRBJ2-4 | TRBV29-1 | SVGWSRENIQY
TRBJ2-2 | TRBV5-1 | ASSPGTSGRTGELF
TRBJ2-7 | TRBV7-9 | ASSFIAAFGEQY
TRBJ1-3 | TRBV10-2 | ASSRSGGHGNTIY
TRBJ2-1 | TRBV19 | ASNHPGQGVNEQF
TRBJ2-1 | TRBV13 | ASSGAMNEQF